This TCR beta chain was documented in a study of cytomegalovirus exposure and HLA in healthy donors (dated 2017 in TCRdb). Regarding the complete study: According to an earlier analysis of 450 to 650 of the donors, about 179 million T cells yielded over 100 million unique TCR beta sequences and roughly 280 Gb of sequence data. An early release that covered fewer than 800 HLA-typed donors contained approximately 300 gigabases of sequencing data and 75 million to 100 million unique TCR sequences. Of the 398 genotyped donors, 65% to 90% were placed in the genetic ancestry cluster associated with self-reported Caucasian donors. The study aimed to test whether signatures of past pathogen exposure could be identified by cataloging public T cell receptors. Using immunosequencing, the study profiled T cell repertoires from 500 to 800 subjects and related those repertoires to cytomegalovirus serostatus. A separate validation cohort of about 110 different subjects was used in addition to the roughly 700-subject first cohort. The study combined high-throughput TCR immunosequencing, statistical association of individual TCRs with disease status, and machine learning to predict cytomegalovirus infection status. A later analysis re-examined previously published TCR beta repertoires from 600 to 700 donors and added high-resolution HLA genotyping to investigate patterns of TCR occurrence. Rather than using new phenotypic data, the later analysis identified candidate immune exposures from TCR beta sequences and from how often those sequences occurred across donors. In an earlier analysis of 587 of the donors, high-throughput TCR beta sequencing was used to judge whether each TCR beta V gene segment behaved as functional or pseudogenic. Donor age, sex, ethnicity and CMV serostatus were compiled together with the repertoire data. In a later genetic analysis, genome-wide SNP genotypes for about 55% of the roughly 670 donors were used, and that subset was treated as a discovery cohort. Every repertoire in the discovery cohort had been generated on one and the same sequencing platform. HLA typing included class I and class II loci at four-digit resolution. Typing coverage differed by locus: A, B, C, DRB1 and DQB1 were typed in roughly 629-640 donors, DQA1 in 522, DPA1 in some 600, and DPB1 in 472. Roughly five DR-DQ haplotypes were handled as single units for association and clustering, since linkage in the cohort was strong. Among 398 genotyped donors of the cohort, an average of approximately 220,000 unique TCR beta nucleotide sequences was sequenced per donor, of which roughly 18% were non-productive. Broader findings and caveats from the paper: In vitro tests confirmed that a few of the cytomegalovirus-associated TCR beta chains recognize cytomegalovirus antigens. In a later analysis, HLA-associated TCR beta chains showed more clonal expansion and lower generation probabilities than non-associated chains that were equally common. Presence/absence analyses assumed roughly uniform sequencing depth across donors, an assumption that may not hold. A later analysis reported that several top co-occurrence clusters appeared linked to parvovirus B19, influenza, CMV and Epstein-Barr virus. The study listed over 150 TCR beta chains as associated with cytomegalovirus. The authors suggested that the approach could potentially be extended to other disease states and immunological phenotypes. The 87-base-pair reads could not distinguish some IMGT-functional V segments, including TRBV6-2 and TRBV6-3, so those segments were excluded. An earlier analysis of some 560 of the donors showed that most TCR beta V segments appeared in productive rearrangements either about 90% or about 30% of the time, which broadly matched IMGT annotations. Linkage disequilibrium might explain the correlated functional status among segregating V segments, but an unknown experimental factor could not be excluded. The classifier was reported to diagnose cytomegalovirus status with high specificity and sensitivity in both the original cohort and the validation cohort. At a false discovery rate of 0.05, a later analysis linked fewer than 20,000 TCR beta sequences to specific HLA alleles. Strong co-occurrence of HLA alleles, especially DR and DQ, made assigning TCR associations to individual alleles difficult. In a later analysis, most CMV-associated TCR beta chains were found to appear HLA-restricted, with HLA associations seemingly driven largely by CMV exposure. A further reported finding was that TCR beta sequences accurately predicted the HLA-A and HLA-B alleles for most subjects in the first cohort. For the cohort, immune exposure information was limited to CMV serostatus. A later genetic analysis associated a missense DCLRE1C variant with V-gene and J-gene trimming of TCR beta chains, and an independent cohort replicated the association. Seventeen rarely observed V segments, including chromosome 9 orphons, were excluded from the earlier analysis of almost 600 of the donors because counts were too low. Because some donors lacked HLA typing at each locus, the association tests relied only on the typed subset. In a later genetic analysis, fewer N-insertions in productive TCRs were reported among donors in an Asian-associated ancestry cluster than the roughly 670-donor mean. The sequencing pipeline was judged likely to have produced a cluster of highly shared sequence variants as a technical artifact. Only TCR beta chains were sequenced in this cohort, and the absence of alpha or paired-chain data limited detectable features. A later analysis found that TCR association rates varied across HLA loci, with DRB1 alleles showing the most associated TCRs and HLA-C alleles the fewest. Most TCR sequences were seen in very few donors, while some public TCRs were found in many individuals.

The library was made by the immunoSEQ multiplex PCR assay. A mixture of 60 forward primers for TCR Vbeta segments and 13 reverse primers for TCR Jbeta segments was used in the multiplex PCR. Amplification of the CDR3 region of rearranged TCR beta genes was performed with a multiplex PCR assay on genomic DNA. The amplified TCR beta libraries were sequenced on the Illumina HiSeq System as 87-base-pair reads. The study's processing was this. A later analysis tallied around 82 million unique TCR beta chains across the 600 to 700 repertoires, and about 12 million of those chains were shared by two or more donors. A nearest-neighbor algorithm error-corrected the raw reads and collapsed the reads into unique sequences, merging closely related sequences to remove PCR and sequencing errors. Alignment of CDR3 sequences to IMGT reference sequences was used to assign V, D and J gene segments. Each retained sequence needed at least a six-nucleotide match to both a V gene segment and a J gene segment. Rearrangements were called productive when the CDR3 lacked stop codons and stayed in frame with V and J; all others were non-productive. Following IMGT convention, CDR3 was defined as the stretch from the second conserved V-encoded cysteine to the conserved J-encoded phenylalanine. The earlier analysis of about 560 of the donors excluded any sequence lacking an unambiguous match to a single V gene segment. An earlier analysis of fewer than 650 of the donors classified V segments as functional when productive rearrangements were above 56.7% and as segregating when the standard deviation between donors was above 5%. To diagnose cytomegalovirus status from the catalog of TCR beta chain sequences, a statistical classification framework was built. A later analysis assigned V and J genes by comparing TCR nucleotide sequences with IMGT/GENE-DB human TR gene sequences. The TCRdist pipeline was used in a later analysis to assign CDR3 sequences and most-parsimonious VDJ recombination scenarios. In a later analysis, every TCR beta chain was defined by the combination of its CDR3 amino acid sequence and its V-gene family, and reads without a unique V-gene family were dropped. As a way to deal with suspected cross-contamination and a sequencing artifact, a later analysis dropped more than 500 nucleotide sequences that were highly shared and had low generation probability. For each public chain, a later analysis derived a clonal expansion index from normalized ranks of inferred template counts within each repertoire. A later analysis computed generation probabilities with a VDJ recombination model fitted to out-of-frame rearrangements, and checked the results against IGoR. In a later analysis, TCR-TCR, TCR-HLA and TCR-CMV co-occurrence was scored with hypergeometric tests, and a repertoire-size bias correction was applied to TCR pairs. False discovery rates were estimated in a later analysis by permuting HLA or CMV assignments 20 times. In a later analysis, co-occurring TCRs were grouped using DBSCAN, and TCRdist sequence similarity was added for clustering within HLA-allele-positive subsets. Repertoires with fewer than 30,000 or more than 120,000 public chains were left out of co-occurrence clustering, as were roughly five repertoires with anomalous nucleotide sharing. This immuneACCESS table, as held by TCRdb, lists in-frame sequences with V and J called but not all clones. Of the missing ones, under half trace to an unresolved V gene in checked studies; the others have no known cause. Clonal size and the V and J genes are those of that table, whereas D and trimming came from the DNA. The sample records 160,000 or so clones, roughly four fifths of which are singletons. The ten largest account for roughly 4.5% of the sample.

The cohort consisted of more than 650 healthy bone marrow donors. All cohort members were sampled while nominally healthy, although unrecorded immune exposures were likely present. The donor tested CMV seropositive and was one of the 289 seropositive cohort members. Each donor provided a peripheral blood sample, and peripheral blood mononuclear cells were used for TCR beta sequencing. The Qiagen DNeasy Blood Extraction Kit was used to extract genomic DNA from the blood cell samples. A note on this clone: This receptor's antigen is unknown. Per-base quality was not reported, and no clone a single base away is much larger than it.

Including cysteine and phenylalanine, the CDR3 has 15 amino acids. The only DNA kept is the CDR3, 45 bases in frame from the first base. The germline V gene yields MRHNA for CDR1 and SNTAGT for CDR2. The V end gives up 0 bases and the J end 4 bases, leaving 1 base in the junction not matched to a gene. This receptor was taken from a woman younger than 30 in good health and CMV-seropositive. The chain employs TRBV6-4 and TRBJ2-3, and 10 junctional nucleotides match TRBD2. The sample comprised PBMCs. The CDR3 region has the sequence CASSDSAGGPDTQYF. The base sequence is TGTGCCAGCAGTGACTCAGCGGGGGGGCCAGATACGCAGTATTTT.